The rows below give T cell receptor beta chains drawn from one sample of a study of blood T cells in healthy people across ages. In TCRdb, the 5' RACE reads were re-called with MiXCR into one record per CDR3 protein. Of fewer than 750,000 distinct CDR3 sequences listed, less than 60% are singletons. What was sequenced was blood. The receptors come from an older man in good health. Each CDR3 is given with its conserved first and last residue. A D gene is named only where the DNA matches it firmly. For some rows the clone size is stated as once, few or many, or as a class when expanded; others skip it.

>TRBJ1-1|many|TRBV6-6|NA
CASSYSQMNTEAFF
TGTGCCAGCAGTTACTCCCAAATGAACACTGAAGCTTTCTTT
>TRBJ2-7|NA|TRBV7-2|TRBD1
CASSSWDRGDYEQYF
TGTGCCAGCAGCAGCTGGGACAGAGGGGACTACGAGCAGTACTTC
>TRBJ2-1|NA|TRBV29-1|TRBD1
CSVVRQGTTYNEQFF
TGCAGCGTTGTGAGACAGGGAACGACCTACAATGAGCAGTTCTTC
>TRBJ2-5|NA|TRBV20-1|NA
CSAGDLADYQETQYF
TGCAGTGCTGGAGATTTGGCGGACTACCAAGAGACCCAGTACTTC
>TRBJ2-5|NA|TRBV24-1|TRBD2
CATSVLTSGQETQYF
TGTGCCACCAGTGTCCTGACTAGCGGCCAAGAGACCCAGTACTTC
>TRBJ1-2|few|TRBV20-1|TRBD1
CSAGTELLGGYTF
TGCAGTGCCGGGACAGAACTACTCGGAGGCTACACCTTC
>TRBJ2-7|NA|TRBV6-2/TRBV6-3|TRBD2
CASSKTSGDTYEQYF
TGTGCCAGCAGCAAGACTAGCGGGGACACCTACGAGCAGTACTTC
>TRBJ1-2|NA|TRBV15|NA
CATSREPGAQGLDGYTF
TGTGCCACCAGCAGAGAACCCGGGGCTCAAGGCTTGGATGGCTACACCTTC
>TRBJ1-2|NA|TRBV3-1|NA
CASSQDLRAYGYTF
TGTGCCAGCAGCCAAGATTTGAGGGCCTATGGCTACACCTTC
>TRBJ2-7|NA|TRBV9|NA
CASSVTPRDPYEQYF
TGTGCCAGCAGCGTCACCCCTAGGGATCCCTACGAGCAGTACTTC
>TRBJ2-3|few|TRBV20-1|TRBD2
CSARGGLAGSTDTQYF
TGCAGTGCTAGAGGTGGACTAGCTGGGAGCACAGATACGCAGTATTTT
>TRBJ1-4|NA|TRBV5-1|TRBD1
CASSVFPQGATNEKLFF
TGCGCCAGCAGCGTCTTCCCCCAGGGGGCAACTAATGAAAAACTGTTTTTT
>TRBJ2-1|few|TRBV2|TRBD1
CASSVGQGSYNEQFF
TGTGCCAGCAGTGTCGGACAGGGGTCCTACAATGAGCAGTTCTTC
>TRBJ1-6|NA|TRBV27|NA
CASSEVYNSPLHF
TGTGCCAGCAGTGAAGTCTATAATTCACCCCTCCACTTT
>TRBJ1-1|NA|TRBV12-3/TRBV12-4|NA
CASSLEKGFTEAFF
TGTGCCAGCAGTTTAGAAAAGGGCTTTACTGAAGCTTTCTTT
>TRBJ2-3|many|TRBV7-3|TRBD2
CASSFLSGGPYTQYF
TGTGCCAGCAGCTTCCTTAGCGGGGGCCCCTATACGCAGTATTTT
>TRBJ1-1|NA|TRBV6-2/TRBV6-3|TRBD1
CASSPWTGGEAFF
TGTGCCAGCAGTCCCTGGACAGGGGGTGAAGCTTTCTTT
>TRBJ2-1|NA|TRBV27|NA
CAKEACSYNEQFF
TGTGCCAAGGAGGCCTGCTCCTACAATGAGCAGTTCTTC
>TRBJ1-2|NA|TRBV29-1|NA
CSVVTGFDYGYTF
TGCAGCGTGGTCACAGGATTCGACTATGGCTACACCTTC
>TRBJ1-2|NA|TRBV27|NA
CASSFLPPGVEYGYTF
TGTGCCAGCAGTTTCCTCCCTCCAGGGGTGGAGTATGGCTACACCTTC
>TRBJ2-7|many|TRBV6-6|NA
CASSYGGRTYEQYF
TGTGCCAGCAGTTACGGGGGTAGAACCTACGAGCAGTACTTC
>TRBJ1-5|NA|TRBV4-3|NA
CASSQERAWAAPQHF
TGCGCCAGCAGCCAAGAGCGGGCCTGGGCGGCGCCCCAGCATTTT
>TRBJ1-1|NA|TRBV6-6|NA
CASSPLFGGGKDTEAFF
TGTGCCAGCAGCCCTCTCTTCGGTGGGGGTAAAGACACTGAAGCTTTCTTT
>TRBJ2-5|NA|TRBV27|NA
CASSSLQWETQYF
TGTGCCAGCAGTTCCCTGCAGTGGGAGACCCAGTACTTC
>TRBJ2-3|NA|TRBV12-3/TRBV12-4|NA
CASSPGVWDTQYF
TGTGCCAGCAGTCCGGGAGTGTGGGATACGCAGTATTTT
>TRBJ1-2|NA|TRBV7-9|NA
CASSLGHGSQPGYTF
TGTGCCAGCAGCTTAGGTCACGGGTCCCAACCTGGCTACACCTTC
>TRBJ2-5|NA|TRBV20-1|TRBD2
CSATGLHRETQYF
TGCAGTGCCACGGGACTACACCGAGAGACCCAGTACTTC
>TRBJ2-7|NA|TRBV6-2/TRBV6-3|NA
CASSYSAYTNYPSYEQYF
TGTGCCAGCAGTTACTCAGCCTATACAAATTATCCCAGCTACGAGCAGTACTTC
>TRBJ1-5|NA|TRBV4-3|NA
CASSQVRFSNQPQHF
TGCGCCAGCAGCCAAGTCAGATTTAGCAATCAGCCCCAGCATTTT
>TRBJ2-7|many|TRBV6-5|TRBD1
CATTSGQTYEQYF
TGTGCCACCACCTCGGGACAGACCTACGAGCAGTACTTC
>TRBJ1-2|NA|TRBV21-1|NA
CASSPKPTGPRGLSYTF
TGTGCCAGCAGCCCAAAACCGACAGGTCCTAGAGGCCTAAGCTACACCTTC
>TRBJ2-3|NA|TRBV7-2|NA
CASSLEAIALSDTQYF
TGTGCCAGCAGCTTAGAAGCGATAGCTCTCTCAGATACGCAGTATTTT
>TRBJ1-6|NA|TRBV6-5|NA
CASSYGGQLSSPLHF
TGCGCCAGCAGTTACGGCGGACAGCTAAGTTCACCCCTCCACTTT
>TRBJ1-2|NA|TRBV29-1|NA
CSVWRGYGYTF
TGCAGCGTTTGGAGGGGTTATGGCTACACCTTC
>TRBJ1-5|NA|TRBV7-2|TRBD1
CASSLVDRVGQPQHF
TGTGCCAGCAGCTTAGTAGACAGGGTAGGTCAGCCCCAGCATTTT
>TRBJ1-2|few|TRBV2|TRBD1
CASSADRVGGYTF
TGTGCCAGCAGTGCAGACAGGGTTGGTGGCTACACCTTC
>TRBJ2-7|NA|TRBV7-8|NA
CASVRVGSSYEQYF
TGTGCCAGCGTGAGGGTGGGGAGCTCCTACGAGCAGTACTTC
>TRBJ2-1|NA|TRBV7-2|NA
CASSLGIHEQFF
TGTGCCAGCAGCCTGGGTATCCATGAGCAGTTCTTC
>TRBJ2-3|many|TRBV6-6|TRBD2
CASSYPQLAGKSDTQYF
TGTGCCAGCAGTTACCCCCAGCTAGCGGGAAAGTCAGATACGCAGTATTTT
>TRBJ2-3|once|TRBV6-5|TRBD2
CASSRSGRATDAQYF
TGTGCCAGCAGCCGGAGCGGGAGGGCAACAGATGCGCAGTATTTT
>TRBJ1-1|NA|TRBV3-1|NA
CASSQGARASEAFF
TGTGCCAGCAGCCAAGGGGCGAGGGCGTCTGAAGCTTTCTTT
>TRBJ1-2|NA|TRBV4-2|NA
CASSRPEGGENYGYTF
TGTGCCAGCAGCCGGCCGGAGGGAGGTGAGAACTATGGCTACACCTTC
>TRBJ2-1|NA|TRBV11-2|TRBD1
CASSLVRGTGSNNEQFF
TGTGCCAGCAGCTTAGTGAGGGGGACAGGATCTAATAATGAGCAGTTCTTC
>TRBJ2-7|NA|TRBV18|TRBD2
CASSPTSGSAYEQYF
TGTGCCAGCTCACCGACTAGCGGGTCCGCCTACGAGCAGTACTTC
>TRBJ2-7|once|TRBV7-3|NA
CASPEPIGARLGYEQYF
TGTGCCTCTCCTGAACCGATTGGGGCGCGCCTTGGGTACGAGCAGTACTTC
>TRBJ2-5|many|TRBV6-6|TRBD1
CASSSRDRGQETQYF
TGTGCCAGCAGTTCCAGGGACAGGGGACAAGAGACCCAGTACTTC